The 14 T cell receptor beta chains given below trace back to one sample, sequenced in a study of CD8 T cells in ankylosing spondylitis. MiXCR, applied by TCRdb to the 5' RACE reads, yields one record per CDR3 protein. The repertoire holds 130,000 or so distinct CDR3 sequences, with around 7% as singletons. What was sequenced was blood, either unsorted or a sorted T cell fraction (not recorded which). These receptors all stem from a male donor with ankylosing spondylitis or in good health (not recorded which).

This clonotype was observed at least ten times. V usage is TRBV5-6 and J usage is TRBJ2-7; TRBD1 matches 9 bases. V was pared by 4 bases and J by 5 bases, with 7 bases of the junction left unmatched. The CDR3 spans 14 residues. CDR1 SGHDT and CDR2 YYEEEE come from the germline V gene. The CDR3, as DNA: TGTGCCAGCAGCCGAAGGGACAGGGTGGACGAGCAGTACTTC. Translating it yields CASSRRDRVDEQYF.

This clonotype was observed at least ten times. This rearrangement joins TRBV14 to TRBJ2-1; 10 bases agree with TRBD2. Per germline, CDR1 SGHDN and CDR2 FVKESK. The CDR3 is 13 amino acids. V gave up 4 bases and J gave up 7 bases; unmatched junction bases: 1. The CDR3 reads CASSPTSGNEQFF. CDR3 bases: TGTGCCAGCAGCCCGACTAGCGGGAATGAGCAGTTCTTC.

At least ten counts were recorded for this clonotype. The gene calls are TRBV2 and TRBJ2-3; unclear D gene. Trimming took off 7 bases at V and 7 bases at J, with 18 bases between the two ends. The CDR3 loop spans 14 amino acids. CDR1 is SNHLY and CDR2 is FYNNEI in the germline V gene. CDR3 region: CASKVSLMQHTQYF. The CDR3 DNA sequence: TGTGCCAGCAAGGTCTCATTAATGCAGCATACGCAGTATTTT.

This clonotype has a count of ten or more. The chain is built from TRBV12-3 or TRBV12-4 and TRBJ2-1; TRBD2 matches at 7 bases. The CDR3 spans 13 residues. Trimming cost V 6 bases and J 8 bases; bases outside gene matches: 7. CDR3 protein: CASSPGTIHEQFF. DNA for the CDR3: TGTGCCAGCAGCCCGGGGACTATCCATGAGCAGTTCTTC.

This clonotype was seen only a few times. A read error is possible here, since a much larger clone lies one base away. The chain is built from TRBV20-1 and TRBJ2-6; maybe TRBD1 (5 bases). Germline CDR1 reads DFQATT; CDR2 reads SNEGSKA (reference sequence). The CDR3 totals 15 residues. In nucleotides, the CDR3 is TGCAGTGCTAAGACAGTAAACTCTGGGGCCTACGTCCTGACTTTC. The encoded protein is CSAKTVNSGAYVLTF.

The rearrangement links TRBV12-3 or TRBV12-4 to TRBJ2-1; 9 bases agree with TRBD2. This CDR3 region has 15 residues. V was pared by 1 base and J by 5 bases, with 3 bases of the junction left unmatched. The CDR3 nucleotides read TGTGCCAGCAGTTTAGAGCGGGGGGACCACAATGAGCAGTTCTTC. Amino acids: CASSLERGDHNEQFF.

This clonotype occurred many times. V gene TRBV12-3 or TRBV12-4 combines with J gene TRBJ1-3, with a possible D match to TRBD1 (5 bases). The V end was cut by 8 bases, the J end by 4 bases, with 6 bases between. This CDR3 comprises 11 residues. The CDR3 spells CASRGGNTIYF. Written as DNA, the CDR3 is TGTGCCAGCCGGGGGGGAAACACCATATATTTT.

Ten or more counts support this clonotype. The chain uses TRBV5-1 and TRBJ1-1; 8 nucleotides line up with TRBD1. The CDR3 loop spans 16 amino acids. Per germline, CDR1 SGHRS and CDR2 YFSETQ. V dropped 3 bases and J dropped 0; count of bases not matched to a gene: 7. CDR3 residues: CASSSGPRGLNTEAFF. The CDR3 bases are TGCGCCAGCAGCTCTGGTCCCAGGGGGCTGAACACTGAAGCTTTCTTT.

This clonotype was counted at least ten times. This sequence joins TRBV6-5 and TRBJ2-5; 7 nucleotides align to TRBD1. Trimming took 2 bases from V and 7 from J; bases not matched to a gene: 7. This CDR3 has 14 residues. CDR1 is MNHEY and CDR2 is SVGAGI in the germline V gene. Here the CDR3 reads CASSYDRALGTQYF. The CDR3 DNA is TGTGCCAGCAGTTACGACAGGGCCTTGGGGACCCAGTACTTC.

Ten or more counts support this clonotype. V and J are TRBV9 and TRBJ2-2, with TRBD1 matching 7 bases. The CDR3 totals 17 residues. The junction had 13 bases not matched to a gene; V was cut back by 4 bases and J by 4 bases. CDR1 is SGDLS and CDR2 is YYNGEE in the germline V gene. The CDR3 spells CASSSRPRNRGTGELFF. CDR3 nucleotides: TGTGCCAGCAGCTCGAGACCCCGGAACAGGGGCACCGGGGAGCTGTTTTTT.

This clonotype occurred many times. This chain joins TRBV5-6 and TRBJ1-1; D is perhaps TRBD1 (6 bases). Between the trimmed V and J ends, which lost 4 bases and 0 bases, there was a span of 13 bases. Germline V CDR1 and CDR2: SGHDT, YYEEEE. The CDR3 runs 15 residues. DNA of the CDR3: TGTGCCAGCAGCAGTTACAGGGATTTGAACACTGAAGCTTTCTTT. Its protein is CASSSYRDLNTEAFF.

The CDR3 sequence is CASSWGQGSEQYF. In DNA form, the CDR3 reads TGTGCCAGCAGTTGGGGACAGGGGTCCGAGCAGTACTTC. The rearrangement uses TRBV12-3 or TRBV12-4 and TRBJ2-7, with 10 bases that match TRBD1. V was clipped by 4 bases and J by 6 bases; unmatched bases: 3. The CDR3 is 13 amino acids.

The sample holds many counts of this clonotype. The chain links TRBV11-2 to TRBJ2-3, with D unclear. The germline V gene encodes CDR1 SGHAT and CDR2 FQNNGV. CDR3 length: 16 amino acids. The ends were cut back, 0 bases at V and 8 bases at J, with 18 bases in the middle. This CDR3 reads CASSLESSLRLSTQYF. DNA for the CDR3: TGTGCCAGCAGCTTAGAATCATCGCTGCGGTTGAGTACGCAGTATTTT.

This clonotype was recorded at least ten times. CDR3 in DNA: TGTGCCAGCAGCTTCTTCGGGCACGAGCAGTACTTC. It is translated as CASSFFGHEQYF. The J gene is TRBJ2-7, the V gene TRBV11-2; D unclear. Deletions cut 3 bases from V and 5 bases from J, with 8 bases between. The CDR3 extends over 12 amino acids. Germline loops: CDR1 SGHAT, CDR2 FQNNGV.